The present entry profiles one TCR beta chain with its context. This clonotype was observed a few times. No cognate antigen has been identified for it. No base qualities exist here, and no much larger clone lies one base off it. The 39 donors, aged about 6 to 95 years, were systemically healthy Caucasian individuals from Russia. Ten milliliters of peripheral blood were collected from each donor into EDTA-treated Vacutainer tubes. Ficoll-Paque density-gradient centrifugation was used to isolate PBMCs, with at least 6 million obtained per sample. Total RNA, at least 6 micrograms per sample, was extracted from PBMCs with Trizol reagent. For every donor, flow cytometry on a PBMC aliquot measured the percentage of naive CD45RAhigh/CD27high T cells. The junction shows trimming of 0 bases on V and 7 bases on J, plus 16 bases between the germline ends. The CDR3 contains 15 residues, cysteine and phenylalanine counted. This entry keeps only the CDR3 DNA: 45 bases, framed from base 1. Via the germline V gene, CDR1 is ENHRY and CDR2 SYGVKD.

This entry belongs to a study of blood T cells in healthy people across ages (dated by TCRdb to the mid-2010s). Describing the broader study: In model experiments, template switching captured about one uniquely barcoded TCR beta cDNA molecule for every two T cells. Age-related changes in TCR beta repertoire diversity were measured in the study by deep sequencing normalized with unique cDNA molecular identifiers. Donors were grouped into four age groups: young (average approximately 16 years), middle-aged (39), aged (approximately 58) and long-lived (approximately 78). To avoid experimental bias, donors of different ages were randomly spread across the sequencing lanes. Using the same blood draw, the study looked at two additional independent replicas of 1 million unique cDNA reads for two donors, one aged 18 to 30 and the other aged 80 or older.

The library was obtained by 5' RACE. The sample was run on an Illumina HiSeq 2500. A second roughly 7 to 11 cycle PCR used a sample-barcoded 5' primer and a J-beta primer mix. A template-switch 5' adaptor carrying 12 random nucleotides introduced a unique molecular identifier onto each TCR beta cDNA molecule. At least 2.5 million CDR3-containing paired-end reads were obtained from each sample. First-strand cDNA was synthesized from all RNA with the Mint cDNA synthesis kit, primed by a TRBC-specific oligonucleotide. Following uracil-DNA glycosylase treatment, all cDNA underwent a first 18-cycle PCR with the universal primers M1SS and BC2_uni_R. Per the authors' processing: For normalization, 1 million high-quality reads, each with a distinct molecular identifier, were randomly selected from each sample. Instead of being binned into consensus sequences, reads that shared molecular identifiers were thrown out. MiTCR, run with a Q25 quality threshold and the strictest error-elimination algorithm, handled CDR3 identification, clonotype clustering and error correction. A nonparametric unseen species model using Euler transformation provided a lower-bound estimate of total TCR beta diversity. Using fastp at Q25 and MiXCR, TCRdb reprocessed the public reads and kept productive beta chains. Rows are combined by CDR3 protein, so each entry shows the most common genes and DNA. TCRdb assigned the V and J calls; the authors' analysis was not used. This sample holds some 750,000 distinct CDR3 sequences; about a fifth were observed only once. The ten largest account for about 20% of the sample.

General findings and caveats noted by the study authors: Estimates of total diversity from one million sequenced T cells were regarded as lower bounds and underestimates. Because donor CMV infection status was unknown, age-related changes in expanded clonotypes were potentially confounded. Compared with the aged group, more naive CD4+ T cells, fewer expanded clones and increased TCR diversity were shown by the long-lived group, suggesting age selection. Bulk unsorted PBMC profiling prevented conclusive comparison of naive and antigen-experienced compartments. Observed TCR beta diversity per million T cells fell roughly linearly with age, and a significant reduction was already apparent by age around 40. Observed TCR beta diversity correlated strongly with the percentage of naive T cells measured by flow cytometry.

The sequence was obtained from a man between 65 and 85 years old in good health. The chain couples TRBV10-3 to TRBJ2-7; the D gene assignment is perhaps TRBD1 or TRBD2, with each matching 5 bases. The sequenced sample consisted of blood. The CDR3 corresponds to CAISESFRDQREQYF. The sequenced DNA: TGTGCCATCAGTGAGTCGTTCAGGGACCAGAGGGAGCAGTACTTC.